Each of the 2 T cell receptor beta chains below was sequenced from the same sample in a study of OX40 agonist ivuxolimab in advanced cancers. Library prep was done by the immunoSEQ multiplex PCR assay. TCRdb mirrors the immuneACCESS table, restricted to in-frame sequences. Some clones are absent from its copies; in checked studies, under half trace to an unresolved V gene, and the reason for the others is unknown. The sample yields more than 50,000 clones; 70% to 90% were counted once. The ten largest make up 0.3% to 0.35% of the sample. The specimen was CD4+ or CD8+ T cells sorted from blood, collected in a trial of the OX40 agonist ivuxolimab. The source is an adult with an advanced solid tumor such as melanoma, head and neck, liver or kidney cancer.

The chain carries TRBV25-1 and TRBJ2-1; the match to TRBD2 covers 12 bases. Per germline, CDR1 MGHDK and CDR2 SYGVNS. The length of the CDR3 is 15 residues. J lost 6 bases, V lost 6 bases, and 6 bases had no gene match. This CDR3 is CASRKTSGGSNEQFF. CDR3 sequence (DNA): TGTGCCAGCAGGAAGACTAGCGGGGGCAGCAATGAGCAGTTCTTC.

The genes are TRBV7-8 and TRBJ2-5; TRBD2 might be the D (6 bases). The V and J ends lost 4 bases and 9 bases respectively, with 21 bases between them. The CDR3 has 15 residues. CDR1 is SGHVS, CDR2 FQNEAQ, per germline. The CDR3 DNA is TGTGCCAGCAGCTACCTGGGACTGGGCGCGGAGGCCCAGTACTTC. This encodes CASSYLGLGAEAQYF.